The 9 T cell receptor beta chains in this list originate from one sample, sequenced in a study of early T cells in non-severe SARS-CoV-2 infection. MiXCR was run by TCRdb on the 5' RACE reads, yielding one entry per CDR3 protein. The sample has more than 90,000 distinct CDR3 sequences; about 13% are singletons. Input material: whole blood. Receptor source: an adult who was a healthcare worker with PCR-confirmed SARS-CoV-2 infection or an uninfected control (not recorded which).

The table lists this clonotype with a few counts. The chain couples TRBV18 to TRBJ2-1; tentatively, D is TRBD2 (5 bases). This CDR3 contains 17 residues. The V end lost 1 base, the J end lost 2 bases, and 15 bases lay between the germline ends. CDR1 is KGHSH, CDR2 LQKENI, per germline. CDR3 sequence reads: CASSPLNSAGTYNEQFF. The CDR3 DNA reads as TGTGCCAGCTCACCACTGAACTCGGCGGGTACCTACAATGAGCAGTTCTTC.

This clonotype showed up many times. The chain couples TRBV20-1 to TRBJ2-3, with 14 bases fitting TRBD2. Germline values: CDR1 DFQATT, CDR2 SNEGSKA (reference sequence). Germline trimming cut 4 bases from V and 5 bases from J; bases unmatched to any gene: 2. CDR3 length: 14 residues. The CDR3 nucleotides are TGCAGTGCTAAGACTAGCGGGGGGGTAGATACGCAGTATTTT. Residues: CSAKTSGGVDTQYF.

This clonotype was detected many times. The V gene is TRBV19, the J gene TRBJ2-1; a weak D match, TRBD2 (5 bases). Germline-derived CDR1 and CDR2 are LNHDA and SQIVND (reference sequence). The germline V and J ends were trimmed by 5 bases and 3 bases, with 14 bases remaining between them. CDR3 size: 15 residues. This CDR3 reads CASSQTGKVYNEQFF. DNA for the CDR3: TGTGCCAGTAGTCAGACGGGGAAGGTCTACAATGAGCAGTTCTTC.

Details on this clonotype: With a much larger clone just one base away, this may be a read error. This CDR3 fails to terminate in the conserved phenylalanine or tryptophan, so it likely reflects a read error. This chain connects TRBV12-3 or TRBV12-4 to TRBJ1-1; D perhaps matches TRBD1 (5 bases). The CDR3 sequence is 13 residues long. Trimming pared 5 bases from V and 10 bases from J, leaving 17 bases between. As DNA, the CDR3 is TGTGCCAGCAGTGACCGACAGTACGAGGGAGCTTTCTAT. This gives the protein CASSDRQYEGAFY.

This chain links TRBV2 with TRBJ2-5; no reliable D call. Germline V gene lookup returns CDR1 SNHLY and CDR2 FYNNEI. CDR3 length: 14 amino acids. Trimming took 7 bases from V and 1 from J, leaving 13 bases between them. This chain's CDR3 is CASNILGPQETQYF. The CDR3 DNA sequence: TGTGCCAGCAATATCTTAGGGCCCCAAGAGACCCAGTACTTC.

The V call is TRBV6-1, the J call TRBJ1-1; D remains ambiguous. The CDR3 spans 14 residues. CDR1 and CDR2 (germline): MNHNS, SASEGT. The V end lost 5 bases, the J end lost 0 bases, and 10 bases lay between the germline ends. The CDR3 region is CASSLQLLNTEAFF. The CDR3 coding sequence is TGTGCCAGCAGTTTACAGCTATTGAACACTGAAGCTTTCTTT.

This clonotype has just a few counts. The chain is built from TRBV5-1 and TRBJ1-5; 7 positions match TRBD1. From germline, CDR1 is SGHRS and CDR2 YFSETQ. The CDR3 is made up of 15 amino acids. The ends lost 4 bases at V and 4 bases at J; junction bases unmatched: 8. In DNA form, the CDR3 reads TGCGCCAGCAGCCTGACCGGACAGGCGAATCAGCCCCAGCATTTT. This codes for CASSLTGQANQPQHF.

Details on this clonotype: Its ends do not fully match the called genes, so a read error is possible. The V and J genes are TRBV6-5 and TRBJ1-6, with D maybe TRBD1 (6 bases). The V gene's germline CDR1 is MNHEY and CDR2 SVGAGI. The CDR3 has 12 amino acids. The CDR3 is CASRTGNSSLHF. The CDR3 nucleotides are TGTGCCAGCAGAACAGGGAATTCATCCCTCCACTTT.

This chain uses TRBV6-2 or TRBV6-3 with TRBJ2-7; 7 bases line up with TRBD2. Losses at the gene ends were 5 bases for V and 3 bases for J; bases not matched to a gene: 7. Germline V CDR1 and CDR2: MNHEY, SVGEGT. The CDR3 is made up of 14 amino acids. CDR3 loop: CASSRAGRRYEQYF. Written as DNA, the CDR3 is TGTGCCAGCAGTAGAGCCGGGAGGCGCTACGAGCAGTACTTC.